This T cell receptor (beta chain) was captured by sequencing in a study of OX40 agonist ivuxolimab in advanced cancers. As regards this clone: What it recognizes is unknown.

Notes on the study in general: Doses of 0.1 to 3.0 mg/kg were accompanied by clonal expansion of CD4+ and CD8+ blood T cells by week 6. Expanded clones were, on average, more numerous in CD8+ T cells than in CD4+.

The protocol was immunoSEQ multiplex PCR, while the TCRdb copy is restricted to in-frame clones and leaves out a portion. The sample has roughly 75,000 clones, around 89% seen once. The CDR3 consists of 15 residues. Germline V CDR1 and CDR2: SGHTA, FQGNSA. After removal of 8 bases from V and 0 bases from J, the junction contained 5 bases not matched to a gene. The chain carries TRBV7-2 and TRBJ2-1; 9 nucleotides match TRBD1. The receptor's source is an adult with an advanced solid tumor such as melanoma, head and neck, liver or kidney cancer. The material was CD4+ or CD8+ T cells sorted from blood, obtained in a trial of the OX40 agonist ivuxolimab. CDR3 nucleotide sequence: TGTGCCAGCTTCAAGACAGGGGGCTCCTACAATGAGCAGTTCTTC. Residues: CASFKTGGSYNEQFF.